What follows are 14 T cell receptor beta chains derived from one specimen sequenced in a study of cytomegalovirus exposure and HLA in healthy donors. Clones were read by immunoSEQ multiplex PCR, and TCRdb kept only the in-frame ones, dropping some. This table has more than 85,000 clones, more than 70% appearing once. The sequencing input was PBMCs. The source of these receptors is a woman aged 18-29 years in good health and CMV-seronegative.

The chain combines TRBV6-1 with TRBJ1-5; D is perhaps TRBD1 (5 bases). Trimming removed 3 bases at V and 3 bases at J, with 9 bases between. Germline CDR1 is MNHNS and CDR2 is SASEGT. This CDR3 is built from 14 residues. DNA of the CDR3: TGTGCCAGCAGTGAGGGGCGGAACAATCAGCCCCAGCATTTT. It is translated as CASSEGRNNQPQHF.

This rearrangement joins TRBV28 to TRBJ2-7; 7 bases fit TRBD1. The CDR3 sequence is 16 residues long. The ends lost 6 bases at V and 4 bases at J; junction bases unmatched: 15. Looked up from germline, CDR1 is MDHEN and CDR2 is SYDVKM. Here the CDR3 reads CASSLRWRQGVYEQYF. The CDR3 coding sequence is TGTGCCAGCAGCCTGCGGTGGCGGCAGGGGGTATACGAGCAGTACTTC.

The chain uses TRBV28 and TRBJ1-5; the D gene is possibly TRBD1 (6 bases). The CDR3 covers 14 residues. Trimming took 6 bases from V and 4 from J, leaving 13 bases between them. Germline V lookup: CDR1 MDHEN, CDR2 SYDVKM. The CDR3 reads CASSKGQRNQPQHF. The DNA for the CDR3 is TGTGCCAGCAGCAAAGGACAGAGGAATCAGCCCCAGCATTTT.

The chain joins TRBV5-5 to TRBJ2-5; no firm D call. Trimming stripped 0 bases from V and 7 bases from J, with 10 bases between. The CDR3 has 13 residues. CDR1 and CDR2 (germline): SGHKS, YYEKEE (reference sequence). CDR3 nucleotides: TGTGCCAGCAGCTTGGGCCTAGACCGGACCCAGTACTTC. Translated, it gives CASSLGLDRTQYF.

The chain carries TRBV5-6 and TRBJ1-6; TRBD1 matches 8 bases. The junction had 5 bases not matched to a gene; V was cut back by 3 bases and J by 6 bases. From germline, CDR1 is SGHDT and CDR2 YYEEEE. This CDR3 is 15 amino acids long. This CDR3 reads CASSYQTGGNSPLHF. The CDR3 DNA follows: TGTGCCAGCAGCTATCAAACAGGGGGTAATTCACCCCTCCACTTT.

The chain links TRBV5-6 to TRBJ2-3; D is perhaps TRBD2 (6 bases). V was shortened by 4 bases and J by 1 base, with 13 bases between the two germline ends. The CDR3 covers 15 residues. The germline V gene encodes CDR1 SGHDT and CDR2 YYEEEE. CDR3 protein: CASSLGGVGTDTQYF. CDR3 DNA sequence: TGTGCCAGCAGCCTGGGCGGGGTCGGCACAGATACGCAGTATTTT.

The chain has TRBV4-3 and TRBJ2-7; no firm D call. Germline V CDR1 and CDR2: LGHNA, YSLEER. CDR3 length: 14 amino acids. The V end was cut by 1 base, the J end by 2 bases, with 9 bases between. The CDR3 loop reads CASSQAFGPYEQYF. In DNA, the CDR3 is TGCGCCAGCAGCCAAGCCTTCGGTCCCTACGAGCAGTACTTC.

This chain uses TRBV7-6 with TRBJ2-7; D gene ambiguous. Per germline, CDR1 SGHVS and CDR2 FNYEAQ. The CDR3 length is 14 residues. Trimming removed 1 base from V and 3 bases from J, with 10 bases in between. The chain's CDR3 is CASSLGARIYEQYF. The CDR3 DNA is TGTGCCAGCAGCTTAGGGGCCAGAATCTACGAGCAGTACTTC. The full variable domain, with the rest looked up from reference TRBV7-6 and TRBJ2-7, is GAGVSQSPRYKVTKRGQDVALRCDPISGHVSLYWYRQALGQGPEFLTYFNYEAQQDKSGLPNDRFSAERPEGSISTLTIQRTEQRDSAMYRCASSLGARIYEQYFGPGTRLTVT.

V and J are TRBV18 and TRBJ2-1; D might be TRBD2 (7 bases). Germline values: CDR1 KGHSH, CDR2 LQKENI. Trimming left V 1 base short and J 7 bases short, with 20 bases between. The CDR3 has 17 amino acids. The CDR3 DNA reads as TGTGCCAGCTCACCACTAGTTTCCTCGGGGGGCAGGAATGAGCAGTTCTTC. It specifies CASSPLVSSGGRNEQFF. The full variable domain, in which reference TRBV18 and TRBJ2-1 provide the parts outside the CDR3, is NAGVMQNPRHLVRRRGQEARLRCSPMKGHSHVYWYRQLPEEGLKFMVYLQKENIIDESGMPKERFSAEFPKEGPSILRIQQVVRGDSAAYFCASSPLVSSGGRNEQFFGPGTRLTVL.

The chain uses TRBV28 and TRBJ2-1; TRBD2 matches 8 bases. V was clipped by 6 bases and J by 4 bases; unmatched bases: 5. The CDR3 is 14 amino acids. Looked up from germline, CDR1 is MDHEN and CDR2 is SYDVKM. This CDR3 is CASSAGGNYNEQFF. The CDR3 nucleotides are TGTGCCAGCAGCGCGGGGGGCAATTACAATGAGCAGTTCTTC.

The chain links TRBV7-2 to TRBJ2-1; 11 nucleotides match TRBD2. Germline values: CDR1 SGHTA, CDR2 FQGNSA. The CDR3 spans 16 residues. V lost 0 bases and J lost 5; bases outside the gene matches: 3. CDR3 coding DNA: TGTGCCAGCAGCTTAGCCTTAGCGGGAGGGAACAATGAGCAGTTCTTC. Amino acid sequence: CASSLALAGGNNEQFF. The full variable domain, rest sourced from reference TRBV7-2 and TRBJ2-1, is GAGVSQSPSNKVTEKGKDVELRCDPISGHTALYWYRQSLGQGLEFLIYFQGNSAPDKSGLPSDRFSAERTGGSVSTLTIQRTQQEDSAVYLCASSLALAGGNNEQFFGPGTRLTVL.

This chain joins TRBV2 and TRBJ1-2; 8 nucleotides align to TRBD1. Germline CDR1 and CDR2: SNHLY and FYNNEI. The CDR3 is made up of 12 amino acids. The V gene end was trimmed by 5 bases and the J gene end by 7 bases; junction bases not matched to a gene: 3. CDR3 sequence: CASSRTGSGYTF. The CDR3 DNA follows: TGTGCCAGCAGTAGGACAGGGTCTGGCTACACCTTC.

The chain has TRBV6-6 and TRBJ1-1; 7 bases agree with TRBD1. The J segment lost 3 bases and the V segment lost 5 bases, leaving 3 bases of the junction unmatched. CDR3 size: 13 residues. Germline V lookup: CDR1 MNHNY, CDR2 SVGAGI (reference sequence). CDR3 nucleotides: TGTGCCAGCAGTGATACAGGGGACACTGAAGCTTTCTTT. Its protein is CASSDTGDTEAFF.

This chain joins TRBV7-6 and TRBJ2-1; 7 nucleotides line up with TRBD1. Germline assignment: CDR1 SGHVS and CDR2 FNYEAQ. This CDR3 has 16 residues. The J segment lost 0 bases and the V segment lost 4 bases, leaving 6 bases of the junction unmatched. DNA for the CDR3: TGTGCCAGCAGCTCACCCTACAGGGGCTCCTACAATGAGCAGTTCTTC. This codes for CASSSPYRGSYNEQFF.